Listed below are T cell receptor beta chains from one sample, sequenced in a study of cytomegalovirus exposure and HLA in healthy donors. The repertoire was sequenced with immunoSEQ multiplex PCR; TCRdb's copy has only in-frame clones and lacks some. The profile shows about 130,000 clones, roughly 80% of them singletons. Material: PBMCs. These receptor sequences come from a man aged 25 to 40 in good health and CMV-seronegative. Both conserved end residues are part of each CDR3.

v_call,cdr3_aa
TRBV4-1,CASSHQGGVSYNEQFF
TRBV9,CASSVEVGQGFDTQYF
TRBV9,CASSGPTGGYTEAFF
TRBV2,CASSGGGASDTQYF
TRBV28,CASSLGTGVDSPLHF
TRBV11-2,CASSPRTGTSGRDTQYF
TRBV19,CASSTGLAGGVQETQYF
TRBV19,CASSIVPRYRRSGQPQHF
TRBV5-1,CASSHNGEANYGYTF
TRBV6-4,CASSWIIRATGPQHF
TRBV27,CASSLSAGFNEKLFF
TRBV11-3,CASSLAGDRPYNEQFF
TRBV5-1,CASSYPTAGQTYEQYF
TRBV5-1,CASSNRDRVYGELFF
TRBV19,CASRSANTGELFF
TRBV6-1,CASSEPQGGYGYTF
TRBV11-2,CASSHEAGSFYEQYF
TRBV5-8,CASSPGLAGGADTQYF
TRBV28,CASSDSGTGDYEQYF
TRBV5-6,CASSLASGWTEAFF
TRBV5-1,CASSLKGLDEQYF
TRBV30,CAWGSGRTSPGANVLTF
TRBV19,CASSRQGTYEQYF
TRBV5-4,CASSRGGRGRAYGYTF
TRBV2,CASKTSGGTDTQYF
TRBV5-1,CASSIQGTGLETQYF
TRBV5-1,CASSPGAGVTYEQYF
TRBV29-1,CSVESRGSGGNTIYF
TRBV18,CASSPRAPRDYGYTF
TRBV10-3,CAISESAGGPDEQFF
TRBV4-1,CASSQGGSGWEETQYF
TRBV27,CASSLFPSGRDPNNEQFF
TRBV5-1,CASSPAPGQGYEQYF
TRBV2,CASSEVEGRGQPQHF
TRBV5-6,CASSRRGGGGDEQFF
TRBV5-1,CASSLTRQGGTEAFF
TRBV10-1,CASSQGSTGNTIYF
TRBV29-1,CSVAPVGGQGAYEQYF
TRBV5-1,CASSWRGRNTGELFF
TRBV5-1,CASSILQGVQYF
TRBV5-3,CARSLITGWPYEQYF
TRBV28,CASSPALGGGGQYF
TRBV4-1,CASSPGGPEEDTQYF
TRBV19,CASIDGGATEAFF